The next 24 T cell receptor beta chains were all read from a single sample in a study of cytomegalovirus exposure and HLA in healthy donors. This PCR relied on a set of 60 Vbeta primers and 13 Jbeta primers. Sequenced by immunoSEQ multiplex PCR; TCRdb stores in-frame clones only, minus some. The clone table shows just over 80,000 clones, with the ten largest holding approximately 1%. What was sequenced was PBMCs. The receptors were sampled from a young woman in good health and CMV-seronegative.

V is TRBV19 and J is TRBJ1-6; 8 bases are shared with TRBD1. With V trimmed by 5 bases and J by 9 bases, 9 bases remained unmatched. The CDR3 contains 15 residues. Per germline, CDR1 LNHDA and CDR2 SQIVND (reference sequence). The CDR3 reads CASSEGQVFSSPLHF. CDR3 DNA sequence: TGTGCCAGTAGTGAGGGACAGGTATTTTCTTCACCCCTCCACTTT. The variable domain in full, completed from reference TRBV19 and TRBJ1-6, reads DGGITQSPKYLFRKEGQNVTLSCEQNLNHDAMYWYRQDPGQGLRLIYYSQIVNDFQKGDIAEGYSVSREKKESFPLTVTSAQKNPTAFYLCASSEGQVFSSPLHFGNGTRLTVT.

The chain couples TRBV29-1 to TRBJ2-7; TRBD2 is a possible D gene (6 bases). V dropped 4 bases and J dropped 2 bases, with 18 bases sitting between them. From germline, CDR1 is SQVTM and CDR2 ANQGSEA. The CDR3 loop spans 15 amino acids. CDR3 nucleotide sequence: TGCAGCGTTGGATTAGGAGGGGCCGGAGCCTACGAGCAGTACTTC. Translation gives CSVGLGGAGAYEQYF.

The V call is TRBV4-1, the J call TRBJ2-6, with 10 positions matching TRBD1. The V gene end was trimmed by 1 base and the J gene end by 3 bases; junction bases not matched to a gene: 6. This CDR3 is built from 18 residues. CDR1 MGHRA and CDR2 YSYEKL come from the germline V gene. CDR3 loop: CASSQAGTGDFGANVLTF. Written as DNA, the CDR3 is TGCGCCAGCAGCCAAGCCGGGACAGGGGATTTTGGGGCCAACGTCCTGACTTTC.

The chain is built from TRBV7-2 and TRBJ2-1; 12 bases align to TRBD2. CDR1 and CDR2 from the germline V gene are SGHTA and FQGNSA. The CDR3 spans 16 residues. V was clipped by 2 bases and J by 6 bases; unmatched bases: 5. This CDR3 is CASSLLAGGHGNEQFF. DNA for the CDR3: TGTGCCAGCAGCTTACTAGCGGGGGGGCATGGCAATGAGCAGTTCTTC.

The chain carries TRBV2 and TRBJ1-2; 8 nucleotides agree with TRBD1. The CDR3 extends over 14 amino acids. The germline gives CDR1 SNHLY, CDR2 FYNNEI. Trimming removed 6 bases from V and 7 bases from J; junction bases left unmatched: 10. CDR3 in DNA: TGTGCCAGCAGACCCTCGGACAGGGCCGGTGGCTACACCTTC. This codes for CASRPSDRAGGYTF.

In DNA, the CDR3 is TGTGCCAGCAGCACGGGACAGGGAGTCCACGGCTACACCTTC. This translates into CASSTGQGVHGYTF. The chain carries TRBV5-6 and TRBJ1-2, with TRBD1 matching over 9 bases. This CDR3 is 14 amino acids long. With 4 bases clipped from V and 8 bases from J, the junction kept 9 bases outside the gene matches. Germline V lookup: CDR1 SGHDT, CDR2 YYEEEE.

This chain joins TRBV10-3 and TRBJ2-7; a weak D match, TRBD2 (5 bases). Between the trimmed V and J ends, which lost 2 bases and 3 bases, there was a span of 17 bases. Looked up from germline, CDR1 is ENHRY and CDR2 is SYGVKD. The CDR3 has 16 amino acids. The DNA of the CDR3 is TGTGCCATCAGTGAGGCCCCAACGGGGAATCTCTACGAGCAGTACTTC. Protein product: CAISEAPTGNLYEQYF.

The DNA for the CDR3 is TGCGCCAGCAGCTTCAGGGCTGAGACTGAAGCTTTCTTT. Protein sequence: CASSFRAETEAFF. J is TRBJ1-1 and V is TRBV5-1; TRBD1 is a possible D gene (5 bases). Trimming cost V 2 bases and J 5 bases, with 10 bases left between them. In germline, CDR1 is SGHRS, CDR2 YFSETQ. The CDR3 has 13 residues.

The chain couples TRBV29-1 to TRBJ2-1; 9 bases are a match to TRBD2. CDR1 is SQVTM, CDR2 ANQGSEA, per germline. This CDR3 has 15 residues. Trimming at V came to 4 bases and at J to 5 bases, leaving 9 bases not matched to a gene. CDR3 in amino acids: CSVGRAGGSDNEQFF. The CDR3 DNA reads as TGCAGCGTTGGCAGGGCGGGAGGGTCCGACAATGAGCAGTTCTTC.

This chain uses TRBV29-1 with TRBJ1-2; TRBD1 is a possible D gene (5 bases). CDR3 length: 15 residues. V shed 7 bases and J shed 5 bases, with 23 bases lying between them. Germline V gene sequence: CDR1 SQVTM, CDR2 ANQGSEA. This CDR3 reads CSALPASGGIYGYTF. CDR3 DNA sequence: TGCAGCGCCCTCCCGGCGTCGGGGGGGATATATGGCTACACCTTC.

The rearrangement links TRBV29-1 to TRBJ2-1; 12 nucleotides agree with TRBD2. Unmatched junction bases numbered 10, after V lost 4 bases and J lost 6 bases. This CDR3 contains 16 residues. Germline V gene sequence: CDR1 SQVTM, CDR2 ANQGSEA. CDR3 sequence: CSVVHLAGGEGNEQFF. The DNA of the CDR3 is TGCAGCGTTGTCCATCTAGCGGGGGGGGAAGGCAATGAGCAGTTCTTC.

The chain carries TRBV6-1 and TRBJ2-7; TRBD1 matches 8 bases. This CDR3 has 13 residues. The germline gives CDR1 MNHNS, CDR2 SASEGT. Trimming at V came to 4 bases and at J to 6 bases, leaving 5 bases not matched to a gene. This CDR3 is CASSGTGSPEQYF. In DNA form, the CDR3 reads TGTGCCAGCAGTGGGACAGGGTCCCCCGAGCAGTACTTC.

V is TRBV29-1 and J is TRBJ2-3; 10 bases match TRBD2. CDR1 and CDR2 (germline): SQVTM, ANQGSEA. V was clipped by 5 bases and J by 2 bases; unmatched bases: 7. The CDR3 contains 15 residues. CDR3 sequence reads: CSVSGRGLFTDTQYF. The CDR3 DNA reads TGCAGCGTTAGCGGGAGGGGATTATTCACAGATACGCAGTATTTT.

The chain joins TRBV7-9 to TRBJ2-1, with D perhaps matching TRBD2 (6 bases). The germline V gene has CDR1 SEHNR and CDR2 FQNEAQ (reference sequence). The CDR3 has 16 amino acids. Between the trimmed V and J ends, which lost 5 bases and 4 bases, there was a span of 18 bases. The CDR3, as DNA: TGTGCCAGCAGCCCAGGGACTCCCTCGTGGTACAATGAGCAGTTCTTC. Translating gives CASSPGTPSWYNEQFF. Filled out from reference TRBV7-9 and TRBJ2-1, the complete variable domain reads DTGVSQNPRHKITKRGQNVTFRCDPISEHNRLYWYRQTLGQGPEFLTYFQNEAQLEKSRLLSDRFSAERPKGSFSTLEIQRTEQGDSAMYLCASSPGTPSWYNEQFFGPGTRLTVL.

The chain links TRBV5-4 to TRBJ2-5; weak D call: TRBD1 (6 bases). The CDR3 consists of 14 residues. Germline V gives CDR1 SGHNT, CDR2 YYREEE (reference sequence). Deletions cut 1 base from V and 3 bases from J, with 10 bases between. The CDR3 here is CASSLTGLEETQYF. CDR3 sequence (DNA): TGTGCCAGCAGCTTGACAGGGCTCGAAGAGACCCAGTACTTC.

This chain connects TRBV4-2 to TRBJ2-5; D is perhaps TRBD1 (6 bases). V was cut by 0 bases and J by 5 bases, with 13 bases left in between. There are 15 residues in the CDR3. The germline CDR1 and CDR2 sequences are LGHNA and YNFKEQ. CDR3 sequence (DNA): TGTGCCAGCAGCCAAGAACTGGGGGCCGGGGAGACCCAGTACTTC. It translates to CASSQELGAGETQYF.

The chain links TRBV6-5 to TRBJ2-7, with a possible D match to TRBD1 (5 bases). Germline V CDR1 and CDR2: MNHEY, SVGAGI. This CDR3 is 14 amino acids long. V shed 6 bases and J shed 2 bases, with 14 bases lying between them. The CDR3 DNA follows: TGTGCCAGCAGCCAGGGAAGTTCGGCCTACGAGCAGTACTTC. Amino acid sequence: CASSQGSSAYEQYF.

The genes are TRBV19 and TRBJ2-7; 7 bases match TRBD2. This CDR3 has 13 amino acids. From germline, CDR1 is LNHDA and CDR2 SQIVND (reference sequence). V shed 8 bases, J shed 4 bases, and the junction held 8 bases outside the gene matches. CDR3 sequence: CASGRSGGYEQYF. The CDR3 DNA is TGTGCCAGTGGACGTTCGGGGGGTTACGAGCAGTACTTC.

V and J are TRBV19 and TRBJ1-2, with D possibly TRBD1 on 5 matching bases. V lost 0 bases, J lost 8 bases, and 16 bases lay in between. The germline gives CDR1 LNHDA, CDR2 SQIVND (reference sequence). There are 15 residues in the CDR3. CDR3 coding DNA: TGTGCCAGTAGTATAGATAGGGGCACCTACCAGGGCTACACCTTC. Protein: CASSIDRGTYQGYTF.

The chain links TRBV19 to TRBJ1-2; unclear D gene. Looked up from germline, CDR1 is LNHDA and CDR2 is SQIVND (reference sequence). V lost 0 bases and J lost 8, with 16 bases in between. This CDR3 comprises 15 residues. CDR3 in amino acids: CASSIDDGPGGGYTF. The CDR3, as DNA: TGTGCCAGTAGTATAGATGATGGACCAGGAGGAGGCTACACCTTC.

The CDR3 loop reads CAWKSRNRAANYGYTF. The CDR3 coding sequence is TGTGCCTGGAAGAGCCGCAACAGGGCCGCTAACTATGGCTACACCTTC. This chain joins TRBV30 and TRBJ1-2, with D maybe TRBD1 (6 bases). The CDR3 length is 16 residues. The germline V gene encodes CDR1 GTSNPN and CDR2 SVGIG (reference sequence). V was clipped by 4 bases and J by 0 bases, with 18 bases between them. Together with reference TRBV30 and TRBJ1-2, the CDR3 gives the full variable domain: SQTIHQWPATLVQPVGSPLSLECTVEGTSNPNLYWYRQAAGRGLQLLFYSVGIGQISSEVPQNLSASRPQDRQFILSSKKLLLSDSGFYLCAWKSRNRAANYGYTFGSGTRLTVV.

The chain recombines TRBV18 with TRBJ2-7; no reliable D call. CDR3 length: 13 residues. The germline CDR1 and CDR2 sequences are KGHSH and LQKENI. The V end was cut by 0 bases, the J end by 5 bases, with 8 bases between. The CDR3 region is CASSPPWQNEQYF. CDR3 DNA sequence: TGTGCCAGCTCACCACCGTGGCAGAACGAGCAGTACTTC.

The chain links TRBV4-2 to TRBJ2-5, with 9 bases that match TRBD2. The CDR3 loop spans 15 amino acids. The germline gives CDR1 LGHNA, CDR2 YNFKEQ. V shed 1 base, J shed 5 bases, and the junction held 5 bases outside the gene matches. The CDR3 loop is CASSQASGTEETQYF. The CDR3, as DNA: TGTGCCAGCAGCCAAGCTAGCGGGACTGAGGAGACCCAGTACTTC.

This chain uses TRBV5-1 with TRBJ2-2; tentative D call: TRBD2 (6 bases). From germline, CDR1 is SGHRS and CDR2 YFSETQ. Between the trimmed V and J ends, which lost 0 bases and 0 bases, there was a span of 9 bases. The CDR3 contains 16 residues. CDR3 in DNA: TGCGCCAGCAGCTTGGTGGGAGGCCCGAACACCGGGGAGCTGTTTTTT. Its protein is CASSLVGGPNTGELFF. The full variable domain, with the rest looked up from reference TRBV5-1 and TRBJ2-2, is KAGVTQTPRYLIKTRGQQVTLSCSPISGHRSVSWYQQTPGQGLQFLFEYFSETQRNKGNFPGRFSGRQFSNSRSEMNVSTLELGDSALYLCASSLVGGPNTGELFFGEGSRLTVL.